Detailed here is one T cell receptor (beta chain). Germline V gene data show CDR1 as MDHEN and CDR2 as SYDVKM. CDR3 size: 15 residues. The V segment lost 3 bases and the J segment 3 bases; nucleotides outside the gene matches: 5. Some clones are missing from TCRdb's copy, which holds only in-frame ones; the method was immunoSEQ multiplex PCR. The data hold approximately 400,000 clones, with around 86% observed a single time. This sample is part of a study of blood T cell repertoires in COVID-19. The sequencing sample was made of PBMCs or T cells enriched from blood (not recorded which). The receptor comes from a woman aged 50 to 65 who had recovered from COVID-19. V and J are TRBV28 and TRBJ1-2; TRBD1 agrees at 9 bases. CDR3: CASSLGGQGDYGYTF. CDR3 DNA sequence: TGTGCCAGCAGTTTGGGGGGACAGGGCGACTATGGCTACACCTTC.